The rows below give T cell receptor beta chains drawn from one sample of a study of CD8+CD57+ T cells in acquired aplastic anemia. Using its own MiXCR run on the reads, TCRdb lists one record per CDR3 protein. In the table there are roughly 170,000 distinct CDR3 sequences, 45% to 60% of which are singletons. Sequencing used sorted CD4+, CD8+, or CD8+CD57+ T cells (not recorded which) from PBMCs. Every receptor here comes from a human donor with aplastic anemia. Both conserved end residues are part of each CDR3. The D gene is left open where the match is weak. Where a row states a size, it is once, few, many or the class of an expanded clone; other rows omit it.

d_gene: .; j_gene: TRBJ1-6; abundance: .; v_gene: TRBV5-6; CDR3nt: TGTGCCAGCAGCCAAGGGAGCGGTTCACCCCTCCACTTT; CDR3aa: CASSQGSGSPLHF
d_gene: .; j_gene: TRBJ1-2; abundance: few; v_gene: TRBV25-1; CDR3nt: TGTGCCAGCAGTGACCTAAGCGGCTACACCTTC; CDR3aa: CASSDLSGYTF
d_gene: .; j_gene: TRBJ2-1; abundance: .; v_gene: TRBV24-1; CDR3nt: TGTGCCACCAGTGACGGGGATCGGGAGCAGTTCTTC; CDR3aa: CATSDGDREQFF
d_gene: TRBD1; j_gene: TRBJ1-2; abundance: .; v_gene: TRBV10-3; CDR3nt: TGTGCCATCAGTGAGTGGACAGGGGATGGCTACACCTTC; CDR3aa: CAISEWTGDGYTF
d_gene: .; j_gene: TRBJ1-2; abundance: many; v_gene: TRBV20-1; CDR3nt: TGCAGTGCTGCAGACTACCGGGACTCTGGCTACACCTTC; CDR3aa: CSAADYRDSGYTF
d_gene: TRBD2; j_gene: TRBJ2-5; abundance: few; v_gene: TRBV20-1; CDR3nt: TGCAGTGCTAGAGAAACTAGCGGAAGAGAGACCCAGTACTTC; CDR3aa: CSARETSGRETQYF
d_gene: .; j_gene: TRBJ2-5; abundance: once; v_gene: TRBV20-1; CDR3nt: TGCAGTGCTAGATTGGTATTCCAAGAGACCCAGTACTTC; CDR3aa: CSARLVFQETQYF
d_gene: .; j_gene: TRBJ2-2; abundance: many; v_gene: TRBV20-1; CDR3nt: TGCAGTGCTAGAGATAGCGGCAGGCCGCAGAACACCGGGGAGCTGTTTTTT; CDR3aa: CSARDSGRPQNTGELFF
d_gene: TRBD2; j_gene: TRBJ2-3; abundance: .; v_gene: TRBV5-1; CDR3nt: TGCGCCAGCAGACCTGGACTAGCGGGAGATACGCAGTATTTT; CDR3aa: CASRPGLAGDTQYF
d_gene: TRBD2; j_gene: TRBJ2-1; abundance: .; v_gene: TRBV2; CDR3nt: TGTGCCAGCGCGGAAGCGGGGAGCTCCTACAATGAGCAGTTCTTC; CDR3aa: CASAEAGSSYNEQFF